Each of the 28 T cell receptor beta chains below was sequenced from the same sample in a study of shared clonotypes between healthy human individuals. The data were produced by immunoSEQ multiplex PCR, yet TCRdb's version contains in-frame clones alone and is incomplete. The sample comprises over a million clones, roughly 80% of which are singletons, and 1.4% to 1.5% rests with the top ten. Sequencing used memory CD4+ T cells sorted from blood. The subset here: CD45RA-negative fraction. The receptors come from a man in his late teens or twenties in good health.

This clone appeared once. The chain joins TRBV11-3 to TRBJ2-1; 9 bases are a match to TRBD1. After removal of 1 base from V and 5 bases from J, the junction contained 6 bases not matched to a gene. This CDR3 contains 16 residues. Germline CDR1 is SGHNT and CDR2 is YENEEA. This CDR3 is CASSLAGTGTNNEQFF. CDR3 coding DNA: TGTGCCAGCAGCTTAGCCGGGACAGGGACGAACAATGAGCAGTTCTTC.

As to this clone: Other DNA variants within this sample encode the same CDR3. J is TRBJ1-1 and V is TRBV7-6; D is uncertain. The CDR3 runs 12 residues. The germline V gene has CDR1 SGHVS and CDR2 FNYEAQ. Trimming pared 4 bases from V and 5 bases from J, leaving 8 bases between. The CDR3, as DNA: TGTGCCAGCAGCTCCACCGGGACTGAAGCTTTCTTT. Encoded protein: CASSSTGTEAFF.

This chain uses TRBV13 with TRBJ2-7; a possible D gene is TRBD2 (6 bases). CDR3 length: 15 residues. With 4 bases removed from V and 2 bases from J, the gap between germline ends came to 15 bases. The germline gives CDR1 PRHDT, CDR2 FYEKMQ (reference sequence). Here the CDR3 DNA reads TGTGCCAGCAGCTCCCGGGTGGGCGGGGCCTACGAGCAGTACTTC. Translating gives CASSSRVGGAYEQYF.

This clone was found many times. This chain links TRBV5-4 with TRBJ2-7; D gene uncertain. CDR1 and CDR2 from the germline V gene are SGHNT and YYREEE (reference sequence). The CDR3 is made up of 15 amino acids. Between the trimmed V and J ends, which lost 4 bases and 1 base, there was a span of 15 bases. The CDR3 coding sequence is TGTGCCAGCAGCCCGATATTCGGCGGTTCCTACGAGCAGTACTTC. Translated, it gives CASSPIFGGSYEQYF. Drawing the rest from reference TRBV5-4 and TRBJ2-7, the complete variable domain is ETGVTQSPTHLIKTRGQQVTLRCSSQSGHNTVSWYQQALGQGPQFIFQYYREEENGRGNFPPRFSGLQFPNYSSELNVNALELDDSALYLCASSPIFGGSYEQYFGPGTRLTVT.

Ten or more counts support this clone. The chain uses TRBV6-5 and TRBJ2-7; TRBD1 is a possible D gene (6 bases). V was pared by 4 bases and J by 2 bases, with 9 bases between. The CDR3 length is 13 residues. The V gene's germline CDR1 is MNHEY and CDR2 SVGAGI. The CDR3 protein is CASSFRGTYEQYF. The CDR3 DNA reads TGTGCCAGCAGTTTCAGGGGAACCTACGAGCAGTACTTC.

The V and J genes are TRBV2 and TRBJ2-3; the D gene is possibly TRBD2 (6 bases). The CDR3 extends over 15 amino acids. Germline V gene lookup returns CDR1 SNHLY and CDR2 FYNNEI. The germline V and J ends were trimmed by 7 bases and 2 bases, with 16 bases remaining between them. This chain's CDR3 is CASNGRGSTTDTQYF. The DNA of the CDR3 is TGTGCCAGCAACGGTCGGGGGAGTACCACAGATACGCAGTATTTT.

This sequence joins TRBV7-9 and TRBJ2-1, with 7 bases aligning to TRBD1. Germline CDR1 is SEHNR and CDR2 is FQNEAQ (reference sequence). The CDR3 is 15 residues long. The V and J ends lost 5 bases and 6 bases, in that order; junction bases with no gene match: 10. CDR3 protein: CASSLRQGRANEQFF. In DNA, the CDR3 is TGTGCCAGCAGCCTCCGACAGGGACGGGCCAATGAGCAGTTCTTC.

V is TRBV30 and J is TRBJ2-1; 7 nucleotides align to TRBD2. CDR1 is GTSNPN and CDR2 is SVGIG in the germline V gene (reference sequence). J gave up 8 bases and V 2 bases, and 6 bases lay outside the gene matches. The CDR3 spans 13 residues. CDR3 DNA sequence: TGTGCCTGGAGTAGTTTAGCGGGCGATGAGCAGTTCTTC. Protein sequence: CAWSSLAGDEQFF.

This clone was seen ten or more times. This chain links TRBV27 with TRBJ1-2; possibly TRBD1 for D (5 bases). This CDR3 contains 15 residues. The germline V gene has CDR1 MNHEY and CDR2 SMNVEV (reference sequence). V lost 5 bases, J lost 4 bases, and 17 bases lay in between. CDR3 bases: TGTGCCAGCAGTGGCGCCGCCAGGGTAGGCTATGGCTACACCTTC. Translation: CASSGAARVGYGYTF.

V and J are TRBV5-6 and TRBJ2-2; D is possibly TRBD1 (5 bases). This CDR3 has 14 residues. Between the trimmed V and J ends, which lost 0 bases and 7 bases, there was a span of 10 bases. The germline V gene has CDR1 SGHDT and CDR2 YYEEEE. The CDR3 DNA sequence: TGTGCCAGCAGCTTGGGACAGCGCGGCGGGGAGCTGTTTTTT. This sequence encodes CASSLGQRGGELFF.

On this clone itself: Other nucleotide sequences from this sample produce the same CDR3. The chain couples TRBV5-4 to TRBJ2-7; 9 bases align to TRBD1. The CDR3 contains 15 residues. Germline V CDR1 and CDR2: SGHNT, YYREEE (reference sequence). J gave up 0 bases and V 3 bases, and 4 bases lay outside the gene matches. CDR3 nucleotides: TGTGCCAGCAGCTCTGGACAGGGGAGCTCCTACGAGCAGTACTTC. This translates into CASSSGQGSSYEQYF. Together with reference TRBV5-4 and TRBJ2-7, the CDR3 gives the full variable domain: ETGVTQSPTHLIKTRGQQVTLRCSSQSGHNTVSWYQQALGQGPQFIFQYYREEENGRGNFPPRFSGLQFPNYSSELNVNALELDDSALYLCASSSGQGSSYEQYFGPGTRLTVT.

CDR3 nucleotide sequence: TGCGCCAGCAGCAACTTAGCGGGGGGGCTCGCGACCCAGTACTTC. This codes for CASSNLAGGLATQYF. This chain uses TRBV5-1 with TRBJ2-5; 11 nucleotides line up with TRBD2. V dropped 4 bases and J dropped 7; count of bases not matched to a gene: 9. The CDR3 consists of 15 residues. Per the germline V gene, CDR1 is SGHRS and CDR2 is YFSETQ.

About this clone: Since a much larger clone is just one base distant, this may be a read error. The chain couples TRBV12-5 to TRBJ1-4, with D tentatively TRBD1 (5 bases). Trimming left V 6 bases short and J 4 bases short, with 12 bases between. Germline V gene data show CDR1 as LGHNT and CDR2 as FRNRAP. The CDR3 has 14 residues. The CDR3 sequence: CASGPPGINEKLFF. CDR3 bases: TGTGCTAGTGGCCCCCCAGGGATTAATGAAAAACTGTTTTTT.

This clone was seen only once. The CDR3 region is CASAARVGTPYEQYF. CDR3 nucleotide sequence: TGTGCCAGCGCGGCCCGGGTAGGTACCCCCTACGAGCAGTACTTC. The rearrangement joins TRBV7-2 to TRBJ2-7; D ambiguous. The V and J ends lost 8 bases and 2 bases respectively, with 19 bases between them. Per the germline V gene, CDR1 is SGHTA and CDR2 is FQGNSA. This CDR3 has 15 residues.

The chain employs TRBV2 and TRBJ2-7; D remains unclear. The CDR3 sequence is 14 residues long. Trimming left V 1 base short and J 2 bases short, with 9 bases between. Germline V gene sequence: CDR1 SNHLY, CDR2 FYNNEI. CDR3 coding DNA: TGTGCCAGCAGTGAAGGCGGCAGTGCCTACGAGCAGTACTTC. This sequence encodes CASSEGGSAYEQYF. Filled out from reference TRBV2 and TRBJ2-7, the complete variable domain reads EPEVTQTPSHQVTQMGQEVILRCVPISNHLYFYWYRQILGQKVEFLVSFYNNEISEKSEIFDDQFSVERPDGSNFTLKIRSTKLEDSAMYFCASSEGGSAYEQYFGPGTRLTVT.

CDR3 region: CAISDVTSGYTF. Here the CDR3 DNA reads TGTGCCATCAGTGACGTCACCTCCGGCTACACCTTC. The rearrangement uses TRBV10-3 and TRBJ1-2; D remains unclear. CDR3 length equals 12 residues. Germline assignment: CDR1 ENHRY and CDR2 SYGVKD. V was clipped by 3 bases and J by 8 bases, with 10 bases between them.

The rearrangement joins TRBV9 to TRBJ2-5, with 9 bases fitting TRBD1. V was clipped by 0 bases and J by 4 bases; unmatched bases: 4. This CDR3 region has 15 residues. Germline V gene data show CDR1 as SGDLS and CDR2 as YYNGEE. The CDR3 loop reads CASSVDPDRGETQYF. The DNA of the CDR3 is TGTGCCAGCAGCGTAGATCCGGACAGGGGAGAGACCCAGTACTTC. The complete variable domain, with remaining parts taken from reference TRBV9 and TRBJ2-5, reads DSGVTQTPKHLITATGQRVTLRCSPRSGDLSVYWYQQSLDQGLQFLIQYYNGEERAKGNILERFSAQQFPDLHSELNLSSLELGDSALYFCASSVDPDRGETQYFGPGTRLLVL.

The chain has TRBV9 and TRBJ2-2; D is possibly TRBD1 (5 bases). Germline CDR1 is SGDLS and CDR2 is YYNGEE. This CDR3 contains 14 residues. V shed 4 bases and J shed 5 bases, with 12 bases lying between them. CDR3 sequence (DNA): TGTGCCAGCAGCCAGGGATTGGTAACCGGGGAGCTGTTTTTT. This translates into CASSQGLVTGELFF.

Concerning this clone: The same CDR3 can be traced to other DNA sequences in this sample. The chain joins TRBV2 to TRBJ1-5; D not resolved. Germline CDR1 and CDR2: SNHLY and FYNNEI. Between the trimmed V and J ends, which lost 2 bases and 4 bases, there was a span of 3 bases. This CDR3 spans 12 amino acids. The CDR3 DNA is TGTGCCAGCAGTGAACCAAATCAGCCCCAGCATTTT. It codes for CASSEPNQPQHF. Combining the CDR3 with reference TRBV2 and TRBJ1-5 gives the whole variable domain EPEVTQTPSHQVTQMGQEVILRCVPISNHLYFYWYRQILGQKVEFLVSFYNNEISEKSEIFDDQFSVERPDGSNFTLKIRSTKLEDSAMYFCASSEPNQPQHFGDGTRLSIL.

This clone was counted at least ten times. V usage is TRBV5-1 and J usage is TRBJ2-3; D uncertain. Deletions cut 0 bases from V and 1 base from J, with 3 bases between. Germline V gene data show CDR1 as SGHRS and CDR2 as YFSETQ. The CDR3 extends over 13 amino acids. Written as DNA, the CDR3 is TGCGCCAGCAGCTTGGTTGGCACAGATACGCAGTATTTT. Protein: CASSLVGTDTQYF.

On this clone itself: A much larger clone differs from this one at a single base, so this may be a read error. The chain carries TRBV6-6 and TRBJ1-3; D remains ambiguous. The V gene lost 4 bases and the J gene lost 2 bases, with 3 bases spanning the gap. This CDR3 has 12 residues. Per the germline V gene, CDR1 is MNHNY and CDR2 is SVGAGI (reference sequence). The CDR3 bases are TGTGCCAGCAGTTCCGCTGGAAACACCATATATTTT. Translated: CASSSAGNTIYF.

The rearrangement links TRBV9 to TRBJ2-5; 9 nucleotides line up with TRBD2. The CDR3 runs to 17 residues. CDR1 SGDLS and CDR2 YYNGEE come from the germline V gene. The V and J ends lost 0 bases and 3 bases, in that order; junction bases with no gene match: 9. CDR3 in amino acids: CASSVAVSGGEKETQYF. The CDR3 DNA is TGTGCCAGCAGCGTAGCAGTTAGCGGGGGTGAAAAAGAGACCCAGTACTTC.

This chain links TRBV9 with TRBJ2-5; the D call may be TRBD1 or TRBD2 (5 bases each). The V and J ends lost 0 bases and 6 bases respectively, with 15 bases between them. The germline V gene has CDR1 SGDLS and CDR2 YYNGEE. This CDR3 has 15 amino acids. This CDR3 reads CASSVAMGESQTQYF. The CDR3 bases are TGTGCCAGCAGCGTAGCTATGGGGGAGTCGCAGACCCAGTACTTC.

This clone was recorded once. J is TRBJ2-7 and V is TRBV5-6, with TRBD2 identical over 8 bases. J gave up 3 bases and V 1 base, and 12 bases lay outside the gene matches. The CDR3 runs to 17 residues. Per the germline V gene, CDR1 is SGHDT and CDR2 is YYEEEE. The CDR3 DNA reads as TGTGCCAGCAGCTTGTTCCGACGAGCGGGAGTGAACTACGAGCAGTACTTC. Translated, it gives CASSLFRRAGVNYEQYF.

The CDR3 bases are TGTGCCAGCGTCCGGGACCCCAGGACTAGCGGGAAGGATACGCAGTATTTT. Its translation: CASVRDPRTSGKDTQYF. The chain is built from TRBV7-2 and TRBJ2-3; 12 bases are shared with TRBD2. Unmatched junction bases numbered 15, after V lost 8 bases and J lost 6 bases. In germline, CDR1 is SGHTA, CDR2 FQGNSA. This CDR3 has 17 residues.

This clone was seen ten or more times. DNA for the CDR3: TGTGCCAGCAGTGATAGGCAGGGGGCATATCAGCCCCAGCATTTT. Translation gives CASSDRQGAYQPQHF. The V call is TRBV6-1, the J call TRBJ1-5; the match to TRBD1 covers 8 bases. Germline values: CDR1 MNHNS, CDR2 SASEGT. V trimming: 3 bases; J trimming: 5 bases; junction bases outside the gene matches: 6. The CDR3 contains 15 residues.

The chain links TRBV6-1 to TRBJ2-7; the match to TRBD1 covers 7 bases. Trimming cost V 9 bases and J 5 bases; bases outside gene matches: 4. The CDR3 consists of 11 residues. Germline CDR1 is MNHNS and CDR2 is SASEGT. The CDR3 is CASHRGDEQYF. CDR3 DNA: TGTGCCAGTCACAGGGGTGACGAGCAGTACTTC.

V gene TRBV11-1 combines with J gene TRBJ1-3, with D hard to call. The CDR3 contains 16 residues. Trimming took 5 bases from V and 0 from J, leaving 14 bases between them. Germline V gene sequence: CDR1 SGHAT, CDR2 FQDESV (reference sequence). This CDR3 reads CASSRGVTYSGNTIYF. CDR3 coding DNA: TGTGCCAGCAGCCGTGGGGTTACTTACTCTGGAAACACCATATATTTT.